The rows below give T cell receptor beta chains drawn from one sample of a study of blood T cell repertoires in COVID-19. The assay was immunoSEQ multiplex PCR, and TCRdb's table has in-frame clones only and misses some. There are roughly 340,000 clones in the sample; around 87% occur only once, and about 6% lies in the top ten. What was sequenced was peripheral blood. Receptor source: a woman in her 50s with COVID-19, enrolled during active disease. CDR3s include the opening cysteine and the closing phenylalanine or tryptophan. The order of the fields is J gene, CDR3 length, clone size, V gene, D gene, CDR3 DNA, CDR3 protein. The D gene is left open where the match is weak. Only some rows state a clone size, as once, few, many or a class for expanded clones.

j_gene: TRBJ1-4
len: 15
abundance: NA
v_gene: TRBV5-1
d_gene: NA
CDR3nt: TGCGCCAGCAGCTTGTCTCAGGGAGGCGGTGAAAAACTGTTTTTT
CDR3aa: CASSLSQGGGEKLFF

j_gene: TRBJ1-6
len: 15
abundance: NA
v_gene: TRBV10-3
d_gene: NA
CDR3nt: TGTGCCATCAGTGAGGGGGAGACCTATAATTCACCCCTCCACTTT
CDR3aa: CAISEGETYNSPLHF

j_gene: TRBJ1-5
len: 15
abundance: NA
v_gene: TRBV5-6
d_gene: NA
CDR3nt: TGTGCCAGCAGCTTTATGTATAATAGCAATCAGCCCCAGCATTTT
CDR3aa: CASSFMYNSNQPQHF

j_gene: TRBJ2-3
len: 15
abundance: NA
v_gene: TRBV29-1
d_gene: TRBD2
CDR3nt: TGCAGCGTTGCTTCGGTCAATCTAGCGGGAGATACGCAGTATTTT
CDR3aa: CSVASVNLAGDTQYF

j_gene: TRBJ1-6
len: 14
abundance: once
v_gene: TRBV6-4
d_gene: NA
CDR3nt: TGTGCCAGCAGTATGCAGGGTGCGAATTCACCCCTCCACTTT
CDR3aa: CASSMQGANSPLHF

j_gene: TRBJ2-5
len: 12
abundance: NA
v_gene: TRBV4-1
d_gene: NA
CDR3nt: TGCGCCAGCGGAAGCGTCCAAGAGACCCAGTACTTC
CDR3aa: CASGSVQETQYF

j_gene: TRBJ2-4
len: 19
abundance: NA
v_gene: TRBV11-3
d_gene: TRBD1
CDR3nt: TGTGCCAGCAGCTTTTCGGGACAGGGGGGGATTGTGGCCAAAAACATTCAGTACTTC
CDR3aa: CASSFSGQGGIVAKNIQYF

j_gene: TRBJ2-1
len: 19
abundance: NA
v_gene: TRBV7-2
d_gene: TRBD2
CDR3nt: TGTGCCAGCAGCTCCGTCGGCGACGGGAGGAGGGGCTCCTACAATGAGCAGTTCTTC
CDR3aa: CASSSVGDGRRGSYNEQFF

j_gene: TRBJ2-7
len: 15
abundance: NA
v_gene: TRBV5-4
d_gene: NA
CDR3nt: TGTGCCAGCAGCATAGGTGGGGCTAATCAGGACGAGCAGTACTTC
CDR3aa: CASSIGGANQDEQYF

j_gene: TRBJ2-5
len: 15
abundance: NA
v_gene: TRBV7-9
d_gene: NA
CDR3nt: TGTGCCAGCAGCCCAACTGGGCTAGGAGGGGTGACCCAGTACTTC
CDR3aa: CASSPTGLGGVTQYF

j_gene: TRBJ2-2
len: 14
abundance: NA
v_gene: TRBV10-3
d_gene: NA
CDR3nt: TGTGCCATCAGTGGATCCCCACAGACCGGGGAGCTGTTTTTT
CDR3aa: CAISGSPQTGELFF

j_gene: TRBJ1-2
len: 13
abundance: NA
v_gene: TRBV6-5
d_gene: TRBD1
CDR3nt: TGTGCCAGCAGTTTGGACAGGGGGCTTGGCTACACCTTC
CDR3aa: CASSLDRGLGYTF

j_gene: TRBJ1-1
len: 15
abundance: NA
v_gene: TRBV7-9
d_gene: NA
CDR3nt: TGTGCCAGCAGCTCAACCGGGACACGGACGTTTGAAGCTTTCTTT
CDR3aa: CASSSTGTRTFEAFF

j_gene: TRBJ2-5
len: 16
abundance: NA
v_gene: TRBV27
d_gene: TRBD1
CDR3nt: TGTGCCAGCAGATCATACCCAGACAGGGGTCAAGAGACCCAGTACTTC
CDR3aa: CASRSYPDRGQETQYF

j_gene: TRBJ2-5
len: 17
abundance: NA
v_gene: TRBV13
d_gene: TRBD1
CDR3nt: TGTGCCAGCAGCCACACCCCGGGACAGGGGACCCAAGAGACCCAGTACTTC
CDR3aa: CASSHTPGQGTQETQYF

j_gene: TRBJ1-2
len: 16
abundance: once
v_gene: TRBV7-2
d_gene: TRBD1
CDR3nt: TGTGCCAGCGCCAGGGACAGCACAACTCCTAACTATGGCTACACCTTC
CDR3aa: CASARDSTTPNYGYTF

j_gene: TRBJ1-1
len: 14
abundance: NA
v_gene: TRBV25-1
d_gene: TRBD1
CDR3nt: TGTGCCAGCAGCGGACAGGGGACTTTCACTGAAGCTTTCTTT
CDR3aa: CASSGQGTFTEAFF

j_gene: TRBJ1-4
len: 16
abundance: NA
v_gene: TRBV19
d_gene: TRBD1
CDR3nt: TGTGCCAGTAGTCCGGACAGGGGGGTTTCTAATGAAAAACTGTTTTTT
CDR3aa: CASSPDRGVSNEKLFF

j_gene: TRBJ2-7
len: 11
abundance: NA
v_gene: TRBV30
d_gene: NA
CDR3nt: TGTGCCTGGAGTCTTCCTAGCGAGCAGTACTTC
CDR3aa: CAWSLPSEQYF

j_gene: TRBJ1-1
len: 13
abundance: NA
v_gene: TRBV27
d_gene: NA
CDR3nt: TGTGCCAGCAGTTTTTCAGTGAACACTGAAGCTTTCTTT
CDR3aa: CASSFSVNTEAFF

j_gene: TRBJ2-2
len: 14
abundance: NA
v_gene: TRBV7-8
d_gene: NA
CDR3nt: TGTGCCAGCAGCTCGACAGCGAACACCGGGGAGCTGTTTTTT
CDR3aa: CASSSTANTGELFF

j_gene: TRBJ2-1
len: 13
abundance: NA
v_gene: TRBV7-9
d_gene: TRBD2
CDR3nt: TGTGCCAGCAGCTTGGGTGGCGGGAGTGAGCAGTTCTTC
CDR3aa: CASSLGGGSEQFF

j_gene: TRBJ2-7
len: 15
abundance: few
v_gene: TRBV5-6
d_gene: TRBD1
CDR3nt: TGTGCCAGCAGCTGGTTGGGACAGGGGGCACGGGAGCAGTACTTC
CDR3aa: CASSWLGQGAREQYF

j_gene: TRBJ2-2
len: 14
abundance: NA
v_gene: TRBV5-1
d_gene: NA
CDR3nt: TGCGCCAGCATGTTTACGGGGAACACCGGGGAGCTGTTTTTT
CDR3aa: CASMFTGNTGELFF

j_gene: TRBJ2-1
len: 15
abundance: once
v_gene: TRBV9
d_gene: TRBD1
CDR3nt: TGTGCCAGCAGCCCCGGGACAGGGTTAAGCAATGAGCAGTTCTTC
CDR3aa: CASSPGTGLSNEQFF

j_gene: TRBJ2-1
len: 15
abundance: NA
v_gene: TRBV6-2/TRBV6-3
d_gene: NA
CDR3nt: TGTGCCAGCAGTTACTCTGTCCCTACCTACAATGAGCAGTTCTTC
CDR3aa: CASSYSVPTYNEQFF

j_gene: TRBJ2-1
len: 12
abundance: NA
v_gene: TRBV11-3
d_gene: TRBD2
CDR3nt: TGTGCCAGCAGCCACGACGGGACTAGCGACTTCTTC
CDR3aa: CASSHDGTSDFF

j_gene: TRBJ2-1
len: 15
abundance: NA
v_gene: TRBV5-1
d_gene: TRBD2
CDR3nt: TGCGCCAGCAGCTTAACCGGGACTAGCGGTAATGAGCAGTTCTTC
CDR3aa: CASSLTGTSGNEQFF

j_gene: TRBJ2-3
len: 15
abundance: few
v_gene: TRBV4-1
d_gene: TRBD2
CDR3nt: TGCGCCAGCAGCCACTTTAGCGGGAGTACAGATACGCAGTATTTT
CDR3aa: CASSHFSGSTDTQYF

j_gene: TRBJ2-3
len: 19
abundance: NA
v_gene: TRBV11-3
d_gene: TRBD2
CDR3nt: TGTGCCAGCAGCTGGGCTTGTCGGCTGACTAGCGGTGAACCAGATACGCAGTATTTT
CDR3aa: CASSWACRLTSGEPDTQYF

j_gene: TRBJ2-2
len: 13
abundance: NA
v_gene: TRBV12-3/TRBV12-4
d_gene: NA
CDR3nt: TGTGCCAGCAGTTTAGGTGGGAGCGGGGAGCTGTTTTTT
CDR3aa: CASSLGGSGELFF

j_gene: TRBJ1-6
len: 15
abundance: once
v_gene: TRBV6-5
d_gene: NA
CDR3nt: TGTGCCAGCAGTTACTCGGTGGGCCGTACCTCACCCCTCCACTTT
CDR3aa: CASSYSVGRTSPLHF

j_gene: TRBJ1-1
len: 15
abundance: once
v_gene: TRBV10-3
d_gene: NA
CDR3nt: TGTGCCATCAAAGGACAGATCAAAGGGAACACTGAAGCTTTCTTT
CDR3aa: CAIKGQIKGNTEAFF

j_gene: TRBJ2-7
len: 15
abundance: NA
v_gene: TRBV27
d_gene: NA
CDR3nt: TGTGCCAGCAGTTTATCGGTTGGCTTCTCCTACGAGCAGTACTTC
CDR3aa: CASSLSVGFSYEQYF

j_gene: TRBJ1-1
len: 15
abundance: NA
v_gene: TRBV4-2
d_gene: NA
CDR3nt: TGTGCCAGCAGCCCGGGGGGGGGACAGAACACTGAAGCTTTCTTT
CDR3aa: CASSPGGGQNTEAFF

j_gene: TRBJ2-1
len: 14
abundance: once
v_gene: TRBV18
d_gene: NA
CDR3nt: TGTGCCAGCTCACCTAGCGTGGTATACAATGAGCAGTTCTTC
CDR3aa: CASSPSVVYNEQFF